This T cell receptor (beta chain) was recorded in a study of PD-1 and CTLA-4 blockade in melanoma. Profiling relied on immunoSEQ multiplex PCR, and the TCRdb table lists in-frame clones only, not all of them. Counted here are some 21,000 clones, more than 70% occurring once; the ten biggest clones make up 7.8%. The sequence came from a human donor with melanoma. Sequenced here: CD8+ T cells from peripheral blood, sampled before anti-PD-1 treatment.

CDR3 DNA sequence: TGCGCCAGCAGCCCCGGGACAGGGAATTTCTACGAGCAGTACTTC. Translated: CASSPGTGNFYEQYF. The chain has TRBV4-1 and TRBJ2-7; 9 bases line up with TRBD1. The CDR3 has 15 amino acids. J was trimmed by 3 bases and V by 4 bases; bases with no gene match: 7. Germline CDR1 is MGHRA and CDR2 is YSYEKL.